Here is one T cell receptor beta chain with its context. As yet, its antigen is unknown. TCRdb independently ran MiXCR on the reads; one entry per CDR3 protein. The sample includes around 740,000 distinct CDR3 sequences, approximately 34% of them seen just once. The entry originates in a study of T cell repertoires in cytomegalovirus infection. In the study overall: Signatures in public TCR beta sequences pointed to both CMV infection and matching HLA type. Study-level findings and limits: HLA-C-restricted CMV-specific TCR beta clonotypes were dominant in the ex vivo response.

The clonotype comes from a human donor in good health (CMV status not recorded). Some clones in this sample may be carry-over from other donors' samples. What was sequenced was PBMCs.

The CDR3, as DNA: TGCAGTGCAACGACGGACACCAATCAGCCCCAGCATTTT. Its translation is CSATTDTNQPQHF. The chain uses TRBV20-1 and TRBJ1-5, with D tentatively TRBD1 (5 bases). V was clipped by 6 bases and J by 3 bases, with 12 bases between them. From germline, CDR1 is DFQATT and CDR2 SNEGSKA (reference sequence). The CDR3 is 13 residues long.